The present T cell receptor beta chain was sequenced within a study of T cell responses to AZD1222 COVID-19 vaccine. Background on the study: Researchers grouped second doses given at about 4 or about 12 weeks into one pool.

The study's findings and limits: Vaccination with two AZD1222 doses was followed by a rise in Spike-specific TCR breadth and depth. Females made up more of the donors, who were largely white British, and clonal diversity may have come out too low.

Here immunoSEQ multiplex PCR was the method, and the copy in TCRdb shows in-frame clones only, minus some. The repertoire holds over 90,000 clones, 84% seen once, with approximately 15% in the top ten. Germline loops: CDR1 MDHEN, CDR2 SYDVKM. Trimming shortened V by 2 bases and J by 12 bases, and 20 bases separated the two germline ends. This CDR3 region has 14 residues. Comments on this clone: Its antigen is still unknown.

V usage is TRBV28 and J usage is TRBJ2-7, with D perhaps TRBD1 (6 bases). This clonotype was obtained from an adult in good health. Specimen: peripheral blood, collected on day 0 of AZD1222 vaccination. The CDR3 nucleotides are TGTGCCAGCAGTTTAGAAGGCTGGACAGCTTGGCGGTACTTC. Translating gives CASSLEGWTAWRYF. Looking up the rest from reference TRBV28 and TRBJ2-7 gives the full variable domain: DVKVTQSSRYLVKRTGEKVFLECVQDMDHENMFWYRQDPGLGLRLIYFSYDVKMKEKGDIPEGYSVSREKKERFSLILESASTNQTSMYLCASSLEGWTAWRYFGPGTRLTVT.